These 9 T cell receptor beta chains came from one sample sequenced in a study of T-cell reconstitution after alpha-beta-depleted transplantation in children. For TCRbeta, the library was prepared with unique molecular identifiers. TCRdb recomputed calls from the PCR reads with MiXCR, one row per CDR3 protein. The sample includes almost 500,000 distinct CDR3 sequences, approximately 10% of them seen just once. The sequencing used PBMCs, collected before TCRalphabeta/CD19-depleted stem cell transplant. The receptors derive from a child under 10 years old with inherited bone marrow failure, due to receive a stem cell transplant.

There are many counts of this clonotype. The rearrangement links TRBV4-3 to TRBJ2-4; the D is unclear. This CDR3 is 15 amino acids long. Germline V CDR1 and CDR2: LGHNA, YSLEER. Between the trimmed V and J ends, which lost 3 bases and 6 bases, there was a span of 15 bases. The CDR3 DNA is TGCGCCAGCAGCCAGGACCGGGTTAGTGTAAACATTCAGTACTTC. Its protein product is CASSQDRVSVNIQYF.

This clonotype was detected ten times or more. The genes are TRBV27 and TRBJ2-2; TRBD1 or TRBD2 may be the D gene (5 bases each). Trimming removed 7 bases from V and 4 bases from J, with 19 bases in between. The CDR3 is made up of 16 amino acids. The V gene's germline CDR1 is MNHEY and CDR2 SMNVEV (reference sequence). The CDR3 region is CASTTLWGSGTGELFF. Written as DNA, the CDR3 is TGTGCCAGCACCACGTTATGGGGGAGCGGCACCGGGGAGCTGTTTTTT.

This clonotype was found many times. This chain uses TRBV27 with TRBJ1-5, with TRBD1 as a possible D gene (6 bases). Germline V lookup: CDR1 MNHEY, CDR2 SMNVEV (reference sequence). Trimming shortened V by 3 bases and J by 4 bases, and 13 bases separated the two germline ends. This CDR3 is 15 amino acids long. The CDR3 region is CASSFTGGLNQPQHF. The CDR3 coding sequence is TGTGCCAGCAGTTTTACGGGGGGCCTTAATCAGCCCCAGCATTTT.

This clonotype was seen a handful of times. The V gene is TRBV20-1, the J gene TRBJ2-1; D gene unclear. CDR1 is DFQATT and CDR2 is SNEGSKA in the germline V gene (reference sequence). The CDR3 spans 13 residues. Trimming cost V 2 bases and J 4 bases, with 9 bases left between them. The CDR3 sequence: CSARLVTYNEQFF. Written as DNA, the CDR3 is TGCAGTGCTAGACTAGTTACTTACAATGAGCAGTTCTTC.

The table lists this clonotype with many counts. This chain connects TRBV21-1 to TRBJ2-3; TRBD2 was called by the table and not checked on the DNA. TRBV21-1 is a pseudogene. The CDR3 runs 19 residues. CDR3 sequence (DNA): TGTGCCAGCAGCACCCCAGCGTTGATTGCTAATAGCGGAGGCCGAGAGTTGTATTTT. Residues: CASSTPALIANSGGRELYF.

The rearrangement links TRBV11-2 to TRBJ1-3, with a possible D match to TRBD1 (5 bases). CDR1 is SGHAT, CDR2 FQNNGV, per germline. The CDR3 loop spans 17 amino acids. The V end lost 0 bases, the J end lost 0 bases, and 12 bases lay between the germline ends. CDR3 sequence (DNA): TGTGCCAGCAGCTTAGATGTGGGACTACTCTCTGGAAACACCATATATTTT. It translates to CASSLDVGLLSGNTIYF.

At least ten counts were recorded for this clonotype. At one boundary the junction diverges from the germline segment, which might be a read error. The rearrangement links TRBV9 to TRBJ2-2, with D possibly being TRBD2 (5 bases). CDR1 is SGDLS and CDR2 is YYNGEE in the germline V gene. The CDR3 is made up of 15 amino acids. The CDR3 loop reads CASSQGSPKTGELFF. In DNA, the CDR3 is TGTGCCAGCAGCCAAGGGAGCCCGAAGACCGGGGAGCTGTTTTTT.

This clonotype was seen many times. The chain uses TRBV24-1 and TRBJ2-1; D not certain. Germline CDR1 reads KGHDR; CDR2 reads SFDVKD. CDR3 length: 15 residues. V lost 4 bases, J lost 8 bases, and 17 bases lay in between. The CDR3 bases are TGTGCCACCAGTGACCTTTTTTTAGGACGGGATGAGCAGTTCTTC. It is translated as CATSDLFLGRDEQFF.

This clonotype showed up many times. V is TRBV7-2 and J is TRBJ2-7; 11 bases match TRBD2. Unmatched junction bases numbered 15, after V lost 4 bases and J lost 1 base. This CDR3 is built from 19 residues. Germline assignment: CDR1 SGHTA and CDR2 FQGNSA. The CDR3 DNA follows: TGTGCCAGCAGCTCGGGGCCGGGAGGACTAGCGGGTCCTTCCTACGAGCAGTACTTC. It translates to CASSSGPGGLAGPSYEQYF.